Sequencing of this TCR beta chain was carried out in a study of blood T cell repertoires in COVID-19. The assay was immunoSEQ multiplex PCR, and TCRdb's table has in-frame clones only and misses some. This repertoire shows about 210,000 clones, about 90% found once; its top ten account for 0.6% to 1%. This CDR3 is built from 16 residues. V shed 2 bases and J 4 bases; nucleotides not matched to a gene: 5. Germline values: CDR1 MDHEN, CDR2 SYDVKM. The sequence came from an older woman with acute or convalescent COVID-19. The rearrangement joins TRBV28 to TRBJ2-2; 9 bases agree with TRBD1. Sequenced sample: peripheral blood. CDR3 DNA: TGTGCCAGCAGTTTAGGGGGACAGGGTCTCACCGGGGAGCTGTTTTTT. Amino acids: CASSLGGQGLTGELFF.